This T cell receptor beta chain was profiled in a study of blood T cells in healthy people across ages. Findings and limits, study-wide: Donor CMV status, an unknown factor, possibly confounded changes in expanded clonotypes.

A second about 7 to 11 cycle PCR used barcoded and J-beta primers. One entry per CDR3 protein, called by TCRdb with MiXCR from the 5' RACE reads. The sample has under 1 million distinct CDR3 sequences, approximately 48% seen once. In the case of this clonotype: The antigen remains undetermined.

Sequenced sample: blood. The receptor was isolated from a man between 60 and 75 years old in good health.

The chain's CDR3 is CASSMPTEGTGELFF. Here the CDR3 DNA reads TGTGCCAGCAGTATGCCAACGGAGGGGACCGGGGAGCTGTTTTTT. The rearrangement joins TRBV12-3 or TRBV12-4 to TRBJ2-2; D is possibly TRBD2 (6 bases). The V end lost 5 bases, the J end lost 5 bases, and 15 bases lay between the germline ends. The CDR3 is 15 amino acids.